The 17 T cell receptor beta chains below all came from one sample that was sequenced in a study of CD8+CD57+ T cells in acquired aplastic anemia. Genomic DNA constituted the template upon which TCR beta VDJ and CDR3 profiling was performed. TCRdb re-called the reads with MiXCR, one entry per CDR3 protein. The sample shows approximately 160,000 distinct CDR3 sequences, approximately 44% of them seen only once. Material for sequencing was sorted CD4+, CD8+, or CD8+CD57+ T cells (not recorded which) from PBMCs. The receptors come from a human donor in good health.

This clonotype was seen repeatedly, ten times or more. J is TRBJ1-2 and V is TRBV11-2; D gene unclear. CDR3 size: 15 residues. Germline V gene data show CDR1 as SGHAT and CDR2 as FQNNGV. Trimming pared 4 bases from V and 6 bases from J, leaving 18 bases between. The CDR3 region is CASSSYLVALDGYTF. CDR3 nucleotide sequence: TGTGCCAGCAGCTCATATCTGGTGGCCCTAGATGGCTACACCTTC. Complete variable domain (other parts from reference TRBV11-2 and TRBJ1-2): EAGVAQSPRYKIIEKRQSVAFWCNPISGHATLYWYQQILGQGPKLLIQFQNNGVVDDSQLPKDRFSAERLKGVDSTLKIQPAKLEDSAVYLCASSSYLVALDGYTFGSGTRLTVV.

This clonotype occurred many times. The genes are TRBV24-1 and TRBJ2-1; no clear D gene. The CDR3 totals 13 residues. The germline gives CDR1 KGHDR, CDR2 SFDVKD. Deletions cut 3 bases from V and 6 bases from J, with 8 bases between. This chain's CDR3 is CATSDEIGNEQFF. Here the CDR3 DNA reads TGTGCCACCAGTGATGAGATCGGCAATGAGCAGTTCTTC.

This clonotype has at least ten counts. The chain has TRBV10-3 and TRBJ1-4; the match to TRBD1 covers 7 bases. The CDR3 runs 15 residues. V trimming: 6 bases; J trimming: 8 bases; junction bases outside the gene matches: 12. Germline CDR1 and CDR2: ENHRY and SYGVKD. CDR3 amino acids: CAISEMTGSREKLFF. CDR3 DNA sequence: TGTGCCATCAGCGAGATGACAGGGTCCAGGGAAAAACTGTTTTTT.

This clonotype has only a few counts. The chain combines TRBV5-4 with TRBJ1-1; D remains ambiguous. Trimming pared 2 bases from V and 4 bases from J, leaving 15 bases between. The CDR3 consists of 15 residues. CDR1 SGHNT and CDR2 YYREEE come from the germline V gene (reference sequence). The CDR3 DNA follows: TGTGCCAGCAGCTTAAGGGCTGGGTTTGTCACTGAAGCTTTCTTT. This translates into CASSLRAGFVTEAFF.

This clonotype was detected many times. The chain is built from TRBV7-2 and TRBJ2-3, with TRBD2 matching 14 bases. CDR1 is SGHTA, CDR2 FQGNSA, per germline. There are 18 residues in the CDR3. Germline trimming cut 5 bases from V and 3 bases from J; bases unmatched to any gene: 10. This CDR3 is CASSKGLAGVGGTDTQYF. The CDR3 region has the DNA TGTGCCAGCAGCAAGGGACTAGCGGGAGTGGGTGGAACAGATACGCAGTATTTT. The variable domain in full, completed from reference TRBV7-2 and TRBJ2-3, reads GAGVSQSPSNKVTEKGKDVELRCDPISGHTALYWYRQSLGQGLEFLIYFQGNSAPDKSGLPSDRFSAERTGGSVSTLTIQRTQQEDSAVYLCASSKGLAGVGGTDTQYFGPGTRLTVL.

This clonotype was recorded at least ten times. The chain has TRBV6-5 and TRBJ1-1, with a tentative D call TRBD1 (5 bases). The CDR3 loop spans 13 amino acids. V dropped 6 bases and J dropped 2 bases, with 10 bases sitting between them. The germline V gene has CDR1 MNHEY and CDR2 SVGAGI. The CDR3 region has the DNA TGTGCCAGCAGCACCGGGACCAACACTGAAGCTTTCTTT. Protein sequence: CASSTGTNTEAFF.

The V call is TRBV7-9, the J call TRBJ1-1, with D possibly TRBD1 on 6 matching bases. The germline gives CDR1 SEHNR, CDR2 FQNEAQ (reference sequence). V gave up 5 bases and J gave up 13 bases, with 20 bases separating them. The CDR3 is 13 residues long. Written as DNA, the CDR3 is TGTGCCAGCAGCCTTGGGACATCTTTTAAAGTTTTCTTT. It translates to CASSLGTSFKVFF.

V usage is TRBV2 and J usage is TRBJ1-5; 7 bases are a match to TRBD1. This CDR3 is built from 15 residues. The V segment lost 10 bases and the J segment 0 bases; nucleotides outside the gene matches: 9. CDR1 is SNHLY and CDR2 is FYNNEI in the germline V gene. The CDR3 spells CAIRAGGGSNQPQHF. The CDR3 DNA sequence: TGTGCCATCAGGGCAGGGGGGGGTAGCAATCAGCCCCAGCATTTT.

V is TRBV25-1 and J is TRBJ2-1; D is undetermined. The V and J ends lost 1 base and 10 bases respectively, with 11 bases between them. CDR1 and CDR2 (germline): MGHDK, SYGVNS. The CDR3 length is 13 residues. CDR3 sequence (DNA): TGTGCCAGCAGTGAATTCGTTGCGTTAGAGCAGTTCTTC. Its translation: CASSEFVALEQFF. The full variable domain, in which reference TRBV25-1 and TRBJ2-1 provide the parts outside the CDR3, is EADIYQTPRYLVIGTGKKITLECSQTMGHDKMYWYQQDPGMELHLIHYSYGVNSTEKGDLSSESTVSRIRTEHFPLTLESARPSHTSQYLCASSEFVALEQFFGPGTRLTVL.

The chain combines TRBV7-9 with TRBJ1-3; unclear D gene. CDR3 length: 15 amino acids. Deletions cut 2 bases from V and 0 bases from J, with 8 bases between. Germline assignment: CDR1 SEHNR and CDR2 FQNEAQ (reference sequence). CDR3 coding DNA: TGTGCCAGCAGCTTAACACTGAACTCTGGAAACACCATATATTTT. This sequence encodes CASSLTLNSGNTIYF.

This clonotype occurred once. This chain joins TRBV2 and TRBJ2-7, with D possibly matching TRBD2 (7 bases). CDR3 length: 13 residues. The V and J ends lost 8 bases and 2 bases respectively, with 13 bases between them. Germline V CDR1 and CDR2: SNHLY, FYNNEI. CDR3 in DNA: TGTGCCAGCGTTGGGGGGGGGCCCTACGAGCAGTACTTC. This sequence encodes CASVGGGPYEQYF.

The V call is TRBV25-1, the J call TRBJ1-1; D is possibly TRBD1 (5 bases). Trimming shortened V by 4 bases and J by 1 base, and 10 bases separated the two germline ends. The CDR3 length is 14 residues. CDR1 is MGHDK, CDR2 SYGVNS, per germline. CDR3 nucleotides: TGTGCCAGCAGTGTGGGACGGACGAACACTGAAGCTTTCTTT. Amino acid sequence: CASSVGRTNTEAFF.

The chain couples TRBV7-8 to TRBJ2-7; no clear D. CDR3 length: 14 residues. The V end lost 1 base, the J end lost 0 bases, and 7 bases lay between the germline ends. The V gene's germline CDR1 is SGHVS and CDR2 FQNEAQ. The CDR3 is CASSLESRSYEQYF. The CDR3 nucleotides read TGTGCCAGCAGCTTAGAGTCCCGCTCCTACGAGCAGTACTTC.

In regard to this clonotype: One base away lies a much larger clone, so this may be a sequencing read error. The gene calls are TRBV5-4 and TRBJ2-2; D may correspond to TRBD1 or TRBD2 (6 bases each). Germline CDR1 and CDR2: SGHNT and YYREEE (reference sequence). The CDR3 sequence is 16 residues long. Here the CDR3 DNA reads TGTGCCGGCAGCTTAGACTCTGGGGGGCCCACGAGGGAGCTGTTTTTT. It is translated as CAGSLDSGGPTRELFF. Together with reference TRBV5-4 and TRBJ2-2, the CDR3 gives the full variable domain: ETGVTQSPTHLIKTRGQQVTLRCSSQSGHNTVSWYQQALGQGPQFIFQYYREEENGRGNFPPRFSGLQFPNYSSELNVNALELDDSALYLCAGSLDSGGPTRELFFGEGSRLTVL.

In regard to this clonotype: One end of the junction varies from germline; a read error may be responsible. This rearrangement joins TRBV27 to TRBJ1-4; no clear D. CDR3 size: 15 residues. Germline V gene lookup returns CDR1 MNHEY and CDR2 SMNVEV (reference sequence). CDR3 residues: CASSFGKASNEKPFF. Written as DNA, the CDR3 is TGTGCCAGCAGTTTCGGGAAGGCTTCTAATGAAAAACCGTTTTTT. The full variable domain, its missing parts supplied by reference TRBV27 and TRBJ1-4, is EAQVTQNPRYLITVTGKKLTVTCSQNMNHEYMSWYRQDPGLGLRQIYYSMNVEVTDKGDVPEGYKVSRKEKRNFPLILESPSPNQTSLYFCASSFGKASNEKPFFGSGTQLSVL.

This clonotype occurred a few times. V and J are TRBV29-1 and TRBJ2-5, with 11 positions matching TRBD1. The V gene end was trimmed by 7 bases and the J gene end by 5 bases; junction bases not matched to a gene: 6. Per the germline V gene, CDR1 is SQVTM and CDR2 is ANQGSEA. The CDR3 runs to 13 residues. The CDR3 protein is CSGRTGGQETQYF. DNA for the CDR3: TGCAGCGGCAGGACAGGGGGCCAGGAGACCCAGTACTTC.

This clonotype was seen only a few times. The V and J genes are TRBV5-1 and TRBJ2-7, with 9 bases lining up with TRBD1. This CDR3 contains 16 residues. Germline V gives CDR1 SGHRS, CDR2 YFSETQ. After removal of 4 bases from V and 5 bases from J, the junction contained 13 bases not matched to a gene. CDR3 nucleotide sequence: TGCGCCAGCAGCCCGTTACAGGGGGCGAGGAGCAACGAGCAGTACTTC. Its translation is CASSPLQGARSNEQYF.